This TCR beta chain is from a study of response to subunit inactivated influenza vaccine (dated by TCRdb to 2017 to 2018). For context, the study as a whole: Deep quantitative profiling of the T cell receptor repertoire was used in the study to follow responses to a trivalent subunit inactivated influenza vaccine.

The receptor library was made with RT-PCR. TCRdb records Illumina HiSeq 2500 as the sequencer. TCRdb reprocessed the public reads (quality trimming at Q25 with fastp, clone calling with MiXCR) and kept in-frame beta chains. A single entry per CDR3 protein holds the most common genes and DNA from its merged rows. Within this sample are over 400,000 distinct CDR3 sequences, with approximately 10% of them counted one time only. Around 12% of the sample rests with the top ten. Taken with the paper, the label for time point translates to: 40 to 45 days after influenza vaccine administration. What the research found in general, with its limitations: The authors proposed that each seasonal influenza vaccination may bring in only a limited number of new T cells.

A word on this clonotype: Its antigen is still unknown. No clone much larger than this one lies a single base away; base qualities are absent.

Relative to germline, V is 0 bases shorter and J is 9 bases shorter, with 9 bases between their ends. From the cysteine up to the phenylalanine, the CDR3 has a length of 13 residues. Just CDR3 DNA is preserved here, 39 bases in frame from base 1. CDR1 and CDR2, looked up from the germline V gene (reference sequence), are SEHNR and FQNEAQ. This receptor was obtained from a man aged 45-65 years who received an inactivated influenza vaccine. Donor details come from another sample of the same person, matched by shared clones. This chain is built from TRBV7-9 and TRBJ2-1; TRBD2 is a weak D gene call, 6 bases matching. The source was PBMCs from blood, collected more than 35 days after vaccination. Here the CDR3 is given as CASSLAWRAEQFF. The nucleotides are TGTGCCAGCAGCTTAGCATGGAGGGCTGAGCAGTTCTTC.